This passage covers 9 T cell receptor beta chains from one sample sequenced in a study of T cell responses to AZD1222 COVID-19 vaccine. Sequencing used immunoSEQ multiplex PCR; TCRdb keeps in-frame clones, though not all of them. The data show approximately 190,000 clones, approximately 92% seen once. Sequencing used peripheral blood, obtained on day 0 of AZD1222 vaccination. These TCRs come from an adult in good health.

This rearrangement joins TRBV7-3 to TRBJ2-1, with 7 bases identical to TRBD1. With V trimmed by 3 bases and J by 2 bases, 7 bases remained unmatched. Germline CDR1 and CDR2: SGHTA and FQGTGA. The CDR3 is 16 amino acids. CDR3 DNA sequence: TGTGCCAGCAGCTTCGAGGGGGCCCCTGCCTACAATGAGCAGTTCTTC. Translation gives CASSFEGAPAYNEQFF.

This chain links TRBV30 with TRBJ1-5; 9 bases align to TRBD1. The germline V gene encodes CDR1 GTSNPN and CDR2 SVGIG (reference sequence). The CDR3 has 18 residues. J gave up 2 bases and V 2 bases, and 13 bases lay outside the gene matches. Here the CDR3 DNA reads TGTGCCTGGAGTAAACCGGGACAGGGCAATGTTGGCAATCAGCCCCAGCATTTT. Its translation: CAWSKPGQGNVGNQPQHF. The entire variable domain, with the rest obtained from reference TRBV30 and TRBJ1-5, is as follows: SQTIHQWPATLVQPVGSPLSLECTVEGTSNPNLYWYRQAAGRGLQLLFYSVGIGQISSEVPQNLSASRPQDRQFILSSKKLLLSDSGFYLCAWSKPGQGNVGNQPQHFGDGTRLSIL.

On this clone itself: Its ends do not fully match the called genes, so a read error is possible. V and J are TRBV12-3 or TRBV12-4 and TRBJ2-1; TRBD2 might be the D (7 bases). The CDR3 has 12 amino acids. CDR3 residues: CASSSGGHKGVF. CDR3 coding DNA: TGTGCCAGCAGTTCCGGGGGGCATAAAGGGGTCTTC.

The V gene is TRBV6-5, the J gene TRBJ1-2; D is perhaps TRBD1 (6 bases). V was clipped by 7 bases and J by 3 bases, with 12 bases between them. Germline V gene lookup returns CDR1 MNHEY and CDR2 SVGAGI. There are 13 residues in the CDR3. For the CDR3, the DNA is TGTGCCAGCACTAAGGGGGGCGACTATGGCTACACCTTC. It yields the protein CASTKGGDYGYTF.

The rearrangement links TRBV28 to TRBJ1-6, with TRBD1 matching 9 bases. In germline, CDR1 is MDHEN, CDR2 SYDVKM. CDR3 length: 16 residues. Trimming at V came to 5 bases and at J to 9 bases, leaving 11 bases not matched to a gene. CDR3 nucleotides: TGTGCCAGCAGTCCATCAACAGGGGGCGGGGGTTCACCCCTCCACTTT. Translated: CASSPSTGGGGSPLHF.

The chain employs TRBV12-3 or TRBV12-4 and TRBJ1-2, with D unresolved. The CDR3 totals 12 residues. V lost 11 bases to trimming and J lost 4 bases, with 14 bases between them. CDR3 sequence: CAEFLHIYGYTF. For the CDR3, the DNA is TGTGCCGAGTTTCTACATATCTATGGCTACACCTTC.

The chain uses TRBV11-2 and TRBJ1-1; D perhaps matches TRBD1 (6 bases). Germline CDR1 and CDR2: SGHAT and FQNNGV. The CDR3 is 15 amino acids. V lost 5 bases and J lost 4, with 17 bases in between. CDR3 sequence: CASSQLGGRATEAFF. In DNA form, the CDR3 reads TGTGCCAGCAGCCAGTTGGGGGGCAGGGCCACTGAAGCTTTCTTT.

This chain connects TRBV30 to TRBJ1-6; 8 positions match TRBD1. From germline, CDR1 is GTSNPN and CDR2 SVGIG (reference sequence). This CDR3 is 13 amino acids long. Trimming at V came to 5 bases and at J to 8 bases, leaving 5 bases not matched to a gene. CDR3 coding DNA: TGTGCCTGGGCGGGACAGGAGTATTCACCCCTCCACTTT. It yields the protein CAWAGQEYSPLHF.

V usage is TRBV19 and J usage is TRBJ2-7; D remains unclear. V was trimmed by 0 bases and J by 4 bases, leaving 10 bases between them. Germline V CDR1 and CDR2: LNHDA, SQIVND (reference sequence). The CDR3 consists of 14 residues. CDR3 in amino acids: CASSIDSPYYEQYF. The CDR3 nucleotides read TGTGCCAGTAGTATAGACAGCCCATATTACGAGCAGTACTTC.